The rows below give T cell receptor beta chains drawn from one sample of a study of PD-1 blockade in classical Hodgkin lymphoma. Here immunoSEQ multiplex PCR was the method, and the copy in TCRdb shows in-frame clones only, minus some. The table includes more than 90,000 clones, 80% to 90% detected once. The sequencing used peripheral blood mononuclear cells (PBMCs), collected before the second cycle of nivolumab. The receptors were sampled from a human donor with classical Hodgkin lymphoma. CDR3s include the opening cysteine and the closing phenylalanine or tryptophan. Each record gives: V gene, D gene, clone size, J gene, CDR3 DNA, CDR3 protein. The D gene is left open where the match is weak. Some rows have no size entry. The others give once, few or many, or a class for an expanded clone.

TRBV5-6	.	.	TRBJ2-5	TGTGCCAGCAGCAAAACAGGGCTTGAGACCCAGTACTTC	CASSKTGLETQYF
TRBV5-1	TRBD2	.	TRBJ2-5	TGCGCCAGCAGCTTGGAAGTAGCGGGAGAGGAGACCCAGTACTTC	CASSLEVAGEETQYF
TRBV5-1	TRBD2	.	TRBJ2-7	TGCGCCAGCAGCTTGGATACGGCGGGAGGTCTTTACGAGCAGTACTTC	CASSLDTAGGLYEQYF
TRBV15	.	.	TRBJ2-6	TGTGCCACCAGCAGAGATTCCGGCTCTGGGGCCAACGTCCTGACTTTC	CATSRDSGSGANVLTF
TRBV9	TRBD2	.	TRBJ2-3	TGTGCCAGCAGCCAGAGACTAGCGGGAGGGGATACGCAGTATTTT	CASSQRLAGGDTQYF
TRBV7-2	TRBD2	.	TRBJ2-3	TGTGCCAGCAGCCCTGAGGGACTAGCGGGAGTGGAAGATACGCAGTATTTT	CASSPEGLAGVEDTQYF
TRBV5-1	.	.	TRBJ2-5	TGCGCCAGCAGCTTGGCGTTCGCGGGCCGACAAGAGACCCAGTACTTC	CASSLAFAGRQETQYF
TRBV5-4	.	.	TRBJ1-2	TGTGCCAGCAGCTTGATCGGGGGGCCTGGGGGCTACACCTTC	CASSLIGGPGGYTF
TRBV7-9	TRBD1	few	TRBJ2-7	TGTGCCAGCAGCTTAGTCGCCGGGACAGGGAGTAACGAGCAGTACTTC	CASSLVAGTGSNEQYF
TRBV20-1	.	.	TRBJ2-7	TGCAGTGTTCCGGGACGCAACGAGCAGTACTTC	CSVPGRNEQYF
TRBV5-1	TRBD2	.	TRBJ2-5	TGCGCCAGCAGCTTGTTGCTAGCGGGAGTTTGGGAGACCCAGTACTTC	CASSLLLAGVWETQYF
TRBV28	.	.	TRBJ1-2	TGTGCCAGCAGTTTTTCGGCAGGAACCTATGGCTACACCTTC	CASSFSAGTYGYTF
TRBV5-1	TRBD1	.	TRBJ2-5	TGCGCCAGCAGACAGGGGGCAGGTGAGACCCAGTACTTC	CASRQGAGETQYF
TRBV7-9	.	.	TRBJ2-7	TGTGCCAGCAAGCGGGGACAGGAATCCTACGAGCAGTACTTC	CASKRGQESYEQYF
TRBV7-9	.	few	TRBJ2-1	TGTGCCAGCATTAGCGGAACCTACAATGAGCAGTTCTTC	CASISGTYNEQFF
TRBV11-2	TRBD2	.	TRBJ2-1	TGTGCCAGCAGCTTAGCTAGCGGATACAATGAGCAGTTCTTC	CASSLASGYNEQFF
TRBV6-1	.	.	TRBJ2-6	TGTGCCAGCGGATCACCGAACTCTGGGGCCAACGTCCTGACTTTC	CASGSPNSGANVLTF
TRBV6-5	.	many	TRBJ2-7	TGTGCCAGCAGTTACTCCTGGGAAGGAGGGGGTTACGAGCAGTACTTC	CASSYSWEGGGYEQYF
TRBV6-6	.	.	TRBJ2-7	TGTGCCAGCAGTTACTTCGAGGGGCCGAACTACGAGCAGTACTTC	CASSYFEGPNYEQYF
TRBV7-8	.	.	TRBJ2-5	TGTGCCAGCAGCTTAGGGGGGGCAGCTCAAGAGACCCAGTACTTC	CASSLGGAAQETQYF
TRBV10-3	TRBD1	once	TRBJ1-2	TGTGCCATCAGGGAAGGACAGGGAGATCGAGGCTACACCTTC	CAIREGQGDRGYTF
TRBV4-3	.	.	TRBJ1-3	TGCGCCAGCAGCCAAGACAGGGGAAAAATCTTCTTTGGAAACACCATATATTTT	CASSQDRGKIFFGNTIYF
TRBV2	TRBD1	.	TRBJ1-5	TGTGCCAGCAGGAAGACAGGGCTAAATCAGCCCCAGCATTTT	CASRKTGLNQPQHF
TRBV5-6	.	.	TRBJ2-5	TGTGCCAGCAGCTTGGGGCACAGCACACAAGAGACCCAGTACTTC	CASSLGHSTQETQYF
TRBV11-2	.	.	TRBJ2-5	TGTGCCAGCAGCTTAGGGGGAAGTGAGACCCAGTACTTC	CASSLGGSETQYF
TRBV14	.	.	TRBJ2-7	TGTGCCAGCAGCCCCTCCAGGTACGAGCAGTACTTC	CASSPSRYEQYF
TRBV10-1	TRBD2	.	TRBJ2-5	TGCGCCAGCAGTGGAGGTTCGGGCGGGAGACAGACCCAGTACTTC	CASSGGSGGRQTQYF
TRBV7-7	.	.	TRBJ2-1	TGTGCCAGCAGCTTAGGACTATCCAATGAGCAGTTCTTC	CASSLGLSNEQFF
TRBV7-8	TRBD1	.	TRBJ2-2	TGTGCCTCCCACCCCCGGGACAGTTTCGCCGGGGAGCTGTTTTTT	CASHPRDSFAGELFF
TRBV30	.	.	TRBJ2-2	TGTGCCTGGAGTGTTGGGGTTCCCGGGGAGCTGTTTTTT	CAWSVGVPGELFF
TRBV6-1	TRBD1	.	TRBJ1-1	TGTGCCAGCCCGTCAGGGGGGGGCACTGAAGCTTTCTTT	CASPSGGGTEAFF
TRBV9	.	.	TRBJ1-1	TGTGCCAGCAGCGTAGGAGCAGGGTTGGAAGGAACTGAAGCTTTCTTT	CASSVGAGLEGTEAFF
TRBV6-1	.	.	TRBJ2-1	TGTGCCTCAACGACCCCAAACAGGGTTCGGGATGAGCAGTTCTTC	CASTTPNRVRDEQFF
TRBV6-4	.	.	TRBJ2-2	TGTGCCAGCAGTAGGATGACAACCGGGGAGCTGTTTTTT	CASSRMTTGELFF
TRBV6-6	TRBD2	few	TRBJ2-7	TGTGCCAGCAGTTACCCTAGCGGGCCCTCCTACGAGCAGTACTTC	CASSYPSGPSYEQYF
TRBV28	.	once	TRBJ2-3	TGTGCCAGATCTAGCGCTAGCACAGATACGCAGTATTTT	CARSSASTDTQYF
TRBV10-3	.	.	TRBJ2-3	TGTGCCATCAGTGAAGGGACGCCCGATACGCAGTATTTT	CAISEGTPDTQYF
TRBV7-2	.	.	TRBJ2-7	TGTGCCAGCGCTCCCCTGGGTAGCAGGATCCTACATAGCTCCTACGAGCAGTACTTC	CASAPLGSRILHSSYEQYF
TRBV19	TRBD2	few	TRBJ2-2	TGTGCCAGTAAACACGGACTAGCGGGAGTCGGGGAGCTGTTTTTT	CASKHGLAGVGELFF
TRBV27	.	.	TRBJ1-5	TGTGCCAGCAGTTTTGAGGGCGCGGGCAATCAGCCCCAGCATTTT	CASSFEGAGNQPQHF
TRBV28	.	.	TRBJ2-2	TGTGCCAGCAGTTTAGCTAACACCGGGGAGCTGTTTTTT	CASSLANTGELFF
TRBV7-2	.	.	TRBJ2-2	TGTGCCAGCAGCTTATTTGGGGCGCCGAACACCGGGGAGCTGTTTTTT	CASSLFGAPNTGELFF
TRBV30	TRBD2	.	TRBJ2-2	TGTGCCTGGAGTCGGGGCGGGAGGGTGTCCGGGGAGCTGTTTTTT	CAWSRGGRVSGELFF
TRBV5-1	.	.	TRBJ2-4	TGCGCCAGCAGCCTGCGTCCAACAGGGGGGGAATACAAAAACATTCAGTACTTC	CASSLRPTGGEYKNIQYF
TRBV7-2	TRBD2	.	TRBJ2-1	TGTGCCAGCAGCATACTGGGGACTATCGAATACAATGAGCAGTTCTTC	CASSILGTIEYNEQFF
TRBV2	TRBD2	once	TRBJ2-2	TGTGCCAGCAGTGGACTAGCGGGAAACACCGGGGAGCTGTTTTTT	CASSGLAGNTGELFF
TRBV19	.	.	TRBJ2-7	TGTGCCAGTAGGAAATCAGCCGGGACCGGAGGCGAGCAGTACTTC	CASRKSAGTGGEQYF
TRBV30	.	.	TRBJ1-1	TGTGCCTGGAGTGAGGAGGGGGCTTTCTTT	CAWSEEGAFF
TRBV13	TRBD2	.	TRBJ2-1	TGTGCCAGCAGCCTCTCCTGGGGGAGGGGCTACAATGAGCAGTTCTTC	CASSLSWGRGYNEQFF
TRBV6-1	TRBD2	.	TRBJ2-1	TGTGCCAGCATACTAGCGGGAGTCAATGAGCAGTTCTTC	CASILAGVNEQFF
TRBV7-8	TRBD2	.	TRBJ2-7	TGTGCCAGCAGCTTAAGGCTAGCGGGTCCCTACGAGCAGTACTTC	CASSLRLAGPYEQYF
TRBV5-1	.	.	TRBJ1-1	TGCGCCAGCAGTTTGGGACTTACTATGAACACTGAAGCTTTCTTT	CASSLGLTMNTEAFF
TRBV11-3	.	.	TRBJ2-5	TGTGCCAGCAGCCGGGGAGAAGAGACCCAGTACTTC	CASSRGEETQYF
TRBV10-3	TRBD2	.	TRBJ2-3	TGTGCCATCGCTAGCGGGGGCACAGATACGCAGTATTTT	CAIASGGTDTQYF
TRBV6-5	TRBD2	few	TRBJ2-2	TGTGCCAGCAGACCGGGACTAGCGGCCGGGGAGCTGTTTTTT	CASRPGLAAGELFF
TRBV5-1	.	.	TRBJ2-7	TGCGCCAGCAGCCCCCAGGACATGCGGGATGGTGAGCAGTACTTC	CASSPQDMRDGEQYF
TRBV10-3	.	.	TRBJ2-7	TGTGCCTCAACGGGGGGGACAGGGCTTTACGAGCAGTACTTC	CASTGGTGLYEQYF
TRBV28	.	.	TRBJ1-3	TGTGCCAGCAGTTTATTGGGGAGCTCTGGAAACACCATATATTTT	CASSLLGSSGNTIYF
TRBV11-3	.	.	TRBJ1-1	TGTGCCAGCAGCTTAAACCCTATGGACACTGAAGCTTTCTTT	CASSLNPMDTEAFF
TRBV29-1	.	.	TRBJ1-2	TGCAGCGTTGTAGGCAACGGCTACACCTTC	CSVVGNGYTF